This T cell receptor beta chain was profiled in a study of T cells in women clearing cervical HPV infection. Study overall: Cases' blood sampling followed lesion detection by median about 150 days (90 to 200).

Points on this clone: Its specificity is not known. The read ends 3 residues early relative to the CDR3; the germline J gene fills the gap.

V lost 2 bases and J lost 3; bases outside the gene matches: 3. The CDR3 is 14 amino acids. CDR1 is SGHNT, CDR2 YYREEE, per germline (reference sequence). Data came from immunoSEQ multiplex PCR; TCRdb stores just in-frame clones and leaves some out. The sample table includes roughly 30,000 clones. Overall study findings and caveats: TRBV6-7 abundance was lower in cases than controls (around 0.11% versus 0.16%). Repertoire richness, not evenness, was significantly elevated in CIN3+ cases versus controls. Combining TCR richness with V gene abundances gave approximately 0.84 AUC.

This TCR derives from a woman between 18 and 70 years old with a cervical HPV16 infection that either progressed to CIN3+ or cleared (not recorded which). Material for sequencing was blood buffy coat. The V gene is TRBV5-4, the J gene TRBJ2-3; 7 bases match TRBD1. The covered CDR3 bases are TGTGCCAGCAGCTTAAGACAGGGTACAGATACG. Its translation: CASSLRQGTDT. The whole CDR3 region reads CASSLRQGTDTQYF.